This T cell receptor (beta chain) was sequenced during a study of cytomegalovirus exposure and HLA in healthy donors (dated by TCRdb to the late 2010s). With regard to the full study: In an earlier analysis of approximately 500 of the donors, around 290 Gb of sequence data and 100 million or so unique TCR beta sequences from approximately 180 million T cells were reported. Of the roughly 390 genotyped donors, 70% to 90% were placed in the genetic ancestry cluster associated with self-reported Caucasian donors. Donor age, sex, ethnicity and CMV serostatus were compiled alongside the repertoire data. The study was designed to test whether signatures of past pathogen exposure could be identified by cataloging public T cell receptors. A handful of DR-DQ haplotypes were handled as single units for association and clustering because linkage in the cohort was strong. High-throughput TCR immunosequencing, statistical association of individual TCRs with disease status, and machine learning were combined to predict cytomegalovirus infection status. In addition to the first cohort of 666 subjects, a separate validation cohort of 130 or so different subjects was used. A later genetic analysis used genome-wide SNP genotypes for about 65% of the roughly 670 donors, treating that subset as a discovery cohort. All discovery cohort repertoires had been generated using a single sequencing platform. The later analysis used no new phenotypic data to find candidate immune exposures, relying instead on TCR beta sequences and their occurrence across donors. Across 398 genotyped donors of the cohort, an average of about 250,000 unique TCR beta nucleotide sequences per donor were sequenced, and 15% to 20% of those sequences were non-productive. About 280 gigabases of sequencing data and about 92 million unique TCR sequences made up an early release that covered roughly 670 HLA-typed donors. HLA typing included class I and class II loci at four-digit resolution. Using immunosequencing, the study profiled T cell repertoires from 500 to 800 subjects and related those repertoires to cytomegalovirus serostatus. A later analysis re-examined previously published TCR beta repertoires from 500 to 700 donors and added high-resolution HLA genotyping to investigate patterns of TCR occurrence. An earlier analysis of 500 to 750 of the donors applied high-throughput TCR beta sequencing to assess whether each TCR beta V gene segment acted as functional or pseudogenic. Typing coverage varied by locus: about 629-630 donors for A, B, C, DRB1 and DQB1; roughly 500 for DQA1; about 590 for DPA1; around 450 for DPB1. Study-wide findings and limitations: For the cohort, immune exposure information was limited to CMV serostatus. An association between a missense DCLRE1C variant and V-gene and J-gene trimming of TCR beta chains was found in a later genetic analysis and replicated in an independent cohort. Roughly uniform sequencing depth across donors was assumed in presence/absence analyses, although this assumption may not hold. About 17 rarely observed V segments, including chromosome 9 orphons, were excluded from the earlier analysis of about 500 of the donors because counts were too low. Specific HLA alleles were associated with some 15,000 TCR beta sequences at a false discovery rate of 0.05 in a later analysis. Assigning TCR associations to individual alleles was difficult when HLA alleles, especially DR and DQ, strongly co-occurred. HLA typing was unavailable for some donors at each locus, so association tests used only the typed subset. An earlier analysis of 450 to 750 of the donors showed that most TCR beta V segments appeared in productive rearrangements either about 87% or about 30% of the time, which broadly matched IMGT annotations. According to a later analysis, TCR association rates differed among HLA loci, with DRB1 alleles showing the most associated TCRs and HLA-C alleles showing the fewest. According to a later analysis, most CMV-associated TCR beta chains appeared to be HLA-restricted, and the HLA associations seemed to be driven largely by CMV exposure. The classifier was reported to diagnose cytomegalovirus status with high specificity and sensitivity in both the original cohort and the validation cohort. In this cohort, only TCR beta chains were sequenced, and detectable features were limited by the absence of alpha or paired-chain data. Compared with equally common non-associated chains, HLA-associated TCR beta chains in a later analysis were more clonally expanded and had lower generation probabilities. The authors suggested that the approach could potentially be generalized to other disease states and immunological phenotypes. A few of the identified cytomegalovirus-associated TCR beta chains were confirmed in vitro to be specific for cytomegalovirus antigens. The sequencing pipeline was judged likely to have produced a cluster of highly shared sequence variants as a technical artifact. Linkage disequilibrium might explain the correlated functional status among segregating V segments, but an unknown experimental factor could not be excluded. Because the 87-base-pair reads could not distinguish some IMGT-functional V segments, including TRBV6-2 and TRBV6-3, those segments were excluded. According to a later genetic analysis, donors in an Asian-associated ancestry cluster had fewer N-insertions in productive TCRs than the roughly 700-donor mean. A further reported finding was that TCR beta sequences accurately predicted the HLA-A and HLA-B alleles for most subjects in the first cohort. A later analysis reported that several top co-occurrence clusters appeared linked to parvovirus B19, influenza, CMV and Epstein-Barr virus. Most TCR sequences were observed very rarely across donors, whereas some public TCRs were present in many individuals. The study listed approximately 160 TCR beta chains as associated with cytomegalovirus.

The library was obtained by the immunoSEQ multiplex PCR assay. A mixture of 60 forward primers for TCR Vbeta segments and 13 reverse primers for TCR Jbeta segments was used in the multiplex PCR. The CDR3 region of rearranged TCR beta genes was amplified from genomic DNA with a multiplex PCR assay. The Illumina HiSeq System was used to sequence the amplified TCR beta libraries as 87-base-pair reads. In the original analysis: A later analysis tallied roughly 80 million unique TCR beta chains across the 550 to 850 repertoires, and some 12 million of those chains were shared by two or more donors. Raw reads were error-corrected and collapsed into unique sequences by a nearest-neighbor algorithm in which closely related sequences were merged to remove PCR and sequencing errors. V, D and J gene segments were assigned by aligning CDR3 sequences to IMGT reference sequences. Each retained sequence needed at least a six-nucleotide match to both a V gene segment and a J gene segment. Rearrangements were classified as productive when the CDR3 lacked stop codons and remained in frame with V and J, and all other rearrangements were classified as non-productive. CDR3 was defined according to IMGT convention as the region running from the second conserved V-encoded cysteine to the conserved J-encoded phenylalanine. The earlier analysis of about 610 of the donors excluded any sequence lacking an unambiguous match to a single V gene segment. An earlier analysis of fewer than 650 of the donors classified V segments as functional when productive rearrangements were above 56.7% and as segregating when the standard deviation between donors was above 5%. A statistical classification framework was built to diagnose cytomegalovirus status from the catalog of TCR beta chain sequences. In a later analysis, V and J genes were assigned by comparing TCR nucleotide sequences against IMGT/GENE-DB human TR gene sequences. A later analysis assigned CDR3 sequences and most-parsimonious VDJ recombination scenarios with the TCRdist pipeline. In a later analysis, every TCR beta chain was defined by the combination of its CDR3 amino acid sequence and its V-gene family, and reads without a unique V-gene family were dropped. A later analysis removed 500 to 600 highly shared, low-generation-probability nucleotide sequences to deal with suspected cross-contamination and a sequencing artifact. For each public chain, a later analysis derived a clonal expansion index from normalized ranks of inferred template counts within each repertoire. In a later analysis, generation probabilities were computed using a VDJ recombination model fitted to out-of-frame rearrangements, and the results were checked against IGoR. In a later analysis, hypergeometric tests were used to score TCR-TCR, TCR-HLA and TCR-CMV co-occurrence, with a repertoire-size bias correction applied to TCR pairs. In a later analysis, false discovery rates were estimated by permuting HLA or CMV assignments 20 times. In a later analysis, co-occurring TCRs were grouped with DBSCAN, and TCRdist sequence similarity was added when clustering was performed within HLA-allele-positive subsets. Co-occurrence clustering excluded repertoires with fewer than 30,000 or more than 120,000 public chains, plus five with anomalous nucleotide sharing. TCRdb retrieved this table from immuneACCESS and kept in-frame rearrangements only. Not all clones are present; in checked studies, unresolved V genes account for under half, and no reason is known for the remainder. That table is the source of V, J and clone size, and D and trimming were worked out from the DNA. Recorded for this sample are fewer than 200,000 clones; around 83% of them occurred a single time. Clones ranked in the top ten supply more than 2% of the sample.

Note on this clone: Its binding antigen is unknown. One base away there is no much larger clone; base qualities are not given.

From the cysteine up to the phenylalanine, the CDR3 has a length of 13 residues. The read is trimmed to its CDR3 DNA, 39 bases read in frame from base 1. The germline V gene provides CDR1 SGHVS and CDR2 FNYEAQ. V loses 1 base of germline sequence and J loses 9 bases, and the interval between the two ends is 7 bases. The cohort comprised some 730 healthy bone marrow donors. Cohort members were all nominally healthy when sampled, although unrecorded immune exposures were likely present. The donor tested CMV seropositive, placing the donor among the 289 seropositive members of the cohort. A peripheral blood sample was provided by each donor, and peripheral blood mononuclear cells were used for TCR beta sequencing. The Qiagen DNeasy Blood Extraction Kit was used to extract genomic DNA from the blood cell samples.

The sequence joins TRBV7-6 to TRBJ1-6; no confident D gene assignment can be made. The TCR originated in a man younger than 30 in good health and CMV-seropositive. The sequencing sample was made of PBMCs. At the DNA level, the sequence is TGTGCCAGCAGCTTAGAAGCGGGTTCACCCCTCCACTTT. Its coded protein is CASSLEAGSPLHF.